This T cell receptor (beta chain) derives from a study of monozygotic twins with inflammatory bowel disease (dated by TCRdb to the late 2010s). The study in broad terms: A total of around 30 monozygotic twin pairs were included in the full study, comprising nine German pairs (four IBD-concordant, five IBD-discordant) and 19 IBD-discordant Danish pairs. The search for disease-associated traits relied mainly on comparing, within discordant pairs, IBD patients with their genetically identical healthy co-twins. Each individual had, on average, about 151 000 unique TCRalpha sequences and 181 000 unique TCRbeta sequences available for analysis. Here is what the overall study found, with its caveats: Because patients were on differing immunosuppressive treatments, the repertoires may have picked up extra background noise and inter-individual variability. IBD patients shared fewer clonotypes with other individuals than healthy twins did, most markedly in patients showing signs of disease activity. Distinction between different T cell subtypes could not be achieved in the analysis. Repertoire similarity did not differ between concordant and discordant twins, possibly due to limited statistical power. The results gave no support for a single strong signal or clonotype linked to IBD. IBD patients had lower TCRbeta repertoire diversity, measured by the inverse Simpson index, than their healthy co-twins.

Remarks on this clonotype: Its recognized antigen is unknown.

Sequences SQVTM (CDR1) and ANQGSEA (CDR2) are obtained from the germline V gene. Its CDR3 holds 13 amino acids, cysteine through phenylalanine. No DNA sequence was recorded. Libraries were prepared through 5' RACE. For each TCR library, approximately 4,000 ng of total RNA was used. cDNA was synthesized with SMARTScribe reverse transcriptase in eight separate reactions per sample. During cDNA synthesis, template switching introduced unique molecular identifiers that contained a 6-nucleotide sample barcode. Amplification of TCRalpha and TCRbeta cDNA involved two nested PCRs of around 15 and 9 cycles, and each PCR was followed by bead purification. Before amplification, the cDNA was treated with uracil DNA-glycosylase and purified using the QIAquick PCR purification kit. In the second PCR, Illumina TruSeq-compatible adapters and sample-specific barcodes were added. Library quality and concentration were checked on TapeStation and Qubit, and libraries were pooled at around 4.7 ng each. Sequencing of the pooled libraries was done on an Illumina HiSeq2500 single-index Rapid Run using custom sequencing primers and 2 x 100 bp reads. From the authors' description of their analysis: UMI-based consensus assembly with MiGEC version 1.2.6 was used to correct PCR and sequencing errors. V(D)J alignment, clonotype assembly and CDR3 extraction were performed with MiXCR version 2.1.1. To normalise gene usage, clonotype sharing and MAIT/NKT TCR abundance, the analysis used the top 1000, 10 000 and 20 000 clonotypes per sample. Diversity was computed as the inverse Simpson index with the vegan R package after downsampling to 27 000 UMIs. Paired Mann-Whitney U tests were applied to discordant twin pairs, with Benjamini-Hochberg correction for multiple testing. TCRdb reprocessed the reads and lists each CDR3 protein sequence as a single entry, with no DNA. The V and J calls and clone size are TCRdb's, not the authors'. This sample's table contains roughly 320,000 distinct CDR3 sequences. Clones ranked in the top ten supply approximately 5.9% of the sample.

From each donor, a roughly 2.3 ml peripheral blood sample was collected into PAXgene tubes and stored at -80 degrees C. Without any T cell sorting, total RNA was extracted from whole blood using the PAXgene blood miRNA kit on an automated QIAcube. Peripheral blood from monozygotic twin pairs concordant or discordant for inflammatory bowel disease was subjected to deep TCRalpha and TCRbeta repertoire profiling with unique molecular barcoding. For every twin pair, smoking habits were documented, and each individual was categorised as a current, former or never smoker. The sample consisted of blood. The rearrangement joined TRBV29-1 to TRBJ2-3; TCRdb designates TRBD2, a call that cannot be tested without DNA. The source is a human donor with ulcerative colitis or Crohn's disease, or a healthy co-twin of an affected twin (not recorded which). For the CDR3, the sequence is CSVRSGGTDTQYF.